Shown below are 29 T cell receptor beta chains from a single sample sequenced in a study of blood T cells in healthy people across ages. Primers used in a second PCR of about 6 to 11 cycles were a sample-barcoded 5' primer and a J-beta primer mix. TCRdb reprocessed the 5' RACE reads with MiXCR, giving one entry per CDR3 protein. The sample holds hundreds of thousands of distinct CDR3 sequences, more than 20% seen once. This sample also belongs to another study, concerning T cells of mothers and their children.

Sequencing was carried out using blood. The origin of the receptors is a boy between 10 and 17 years old in good health.

There are a few counts of this clonotype. The chain uses TRBV6-2 or TRBV6-3 and TRBJ2-3; D possibly matches TRBD1 or TRBD2 (5 bases each). This CDR3 region has 14 residues. V dropped 6 bases and J dropped 2 bases, with 12 bases sitting between them. The germline gives CDR1 MNHEY, CDR2 SVGEGT. CDR3 protein: CASRLWGNTDTQYF. The CDR3 bases are TGTGCCAGCAGGCTCTGGGGGAACACAGATACGCAGTATTTT.

The chain carries TRBV5-1 and TRBJ2-2, with a tentative D call TRBD1 (5 bases). The CDR3 length is 14 residues. The germline CDR1 and CDR2 sequences are SGHRS and YFSETQ. The V and J ends lost 5 bases and 6 bases respectively, with 14 bases between them. In DNA, the CDR3 is TGCGCCAGCAGGGCCAGGGTTTCCTCCGGGGAGCTGTTTTTT. It yields the protein CASRARVSSGELFF.

The chain is built from TRBV20-1 and TRBJ2-1; no firm D call. The CDR3 runs 14 residues. Germline CDR1 DFQATT, CDR2 SNEGSKA (reference sequence). Trimming shortened V by 1 base and J by 0 bases, and 7 bases separated the two germline ends. DNA of the CDR3: TGCAGTGCTAGAGGGCTCCTCTCCTACAATGAGCAGTTCTTC. Its protein is CSARGLLSYNEQFF.

This chain links TRBV11-2 with TRBJ2-5, with D perhaps TRBD2 (5 bases). The CDR3 extends over 15 amino acids. Deletions cut 6 bases from V and 6 bases from J, with 20 bases between. Germline V gene lookup returns CDR1 SGHAT and CDR2 FQNNGV. CDR3 in amino acids: CASSTTSFRRKTQYF. The CDR3 DNA follows: TGTGCCAGCAGTACTACTAGTTTTAGGAGGAAGACCCAGTACTTC.

In this sample, this clonotype turned up a few times. The chain is built from TRBV6-5 and TRBJ1-5; a weak D match, TRBD1 (5 bases). Trimming left V 2 bases short and J 3 bases short, with 8 bases between. There are 14 residues in the CDR3. CDR1 and CDR2 (germline): MNHEY, SVGAGI. In DNA form, the CDR3 reads TGTGCCAGCAGTTACAGGGGTGACAATCAGCCCCAGCATTTT. Protein product: CASSYRGDNQPQHF.

This clonotype was detected ten times or more. This chain joins TRBV7-2 and TRBJ2-1; the D gene could be TRBD1 or TRBD2 (5 bases each). V was trimmed by 5 bases and J by 5 bases, leaving 13 bases between them. CDR3 length equals 14 residues. Germline CDR1 and CDR2: SGHTA and FQGNSA. The CDR3 here is CASSRGLGNNEQFF. The CDR3 region has the DNA TGTGCCAGCAGCCGGGGCCTCGGCAACAATGAGCAGTTCTTC.

This rearrangement joins TRBV20-1 to TRBJ2-1; 8 bases match TRBD2. In germline, CDR1 is DFQATT, CDR2 SNEGSKA (reference sequence). The ends lost 5 bases at V and 5 bases at J; junction bases unmatched: 17. The CDR3 totals 17 residues. The CDR3 DNA sequence: TGCAGTGCTCACTGGCGTAAGGGCCTACTAGCGGACAATGAGCAGTTCTTC. This translates into CSAHWRKGLLADNEQFF.

This clonotype was counted only a few times. The V and J genes are TRBV20-1 and TRBJ2-7, with 9 bases identical to TRBD1. This CDR3 has 15 amino acids. Germline CDR1 reads DFQATT; CDR2 reads SNEGSKA (reference sequence). J was trimmed by 5 bases and V by 5 bases; bases with no gene match: 13. CDR3 protein: CSAPPRDRDVHEQYF. In nucleotides, the CDR3 is TGCAGTGCTCCCCCGCGGGACAGGGATGTCCACGAGCAGTACTTC.

The chain has TRBV2 and TRBJ1-2, with TRBD1 matching over 8 bases. V trimming: 4 bases; J trimming: 6 bases; junction bases outside the gene matches: 4. The germline CDR1 and CDR2 sequences are SNHLY and FYNNEI. The CDR3 runs to 13 residues. CDR3 sequence: CASSGTGWDGYTF. Here the CDR3 DNA reads TGTGCCAGCAGTGGGACAGGGTGGGATGGCTACACCTTC. The full variable domain, with the rest looked up from reference TRBV2 and TRBJ1-2, is EPEVTQTPSHQVTQMGQEVILRCVPISNHLYFYWYRQILGQKVEFLVSFYNNEISEKSEIFDDQFSVERPDGSNFTLKIRSTKLEDSAMYFCASSGTGWDGYTFGSGTRLTVV.

V usage is TRBV19 and J usage is TRBJ2-1; D perhaps matches TRBD2 (6 bases). CDR3 length equals 19 residues. The germline V gene has CDR1 LNHDA and CDR2 SQIVND (reference sequence). V was cut by 3 bases and J by 0 bases, with 21 bases left in between. This CDR3 is CASSIEVAETPSSYNEQFF. The CDR3 coding sequence is TGTGCCAGTAGTATCGAGGTAGCGGAAACACCGAGCTCCTACAATGAGCAGTTCTTC.

This clonotype was counted a few times. The junction does not match germline at one end; this may be a read error. The J gene is TRBJ2-4, the V gene TRBV20-1; a weak D match, TRBD1 (5 bases). The CDR3 is 14 amino acids. Germline V gene lookup returns CDR1 DFQATT and CDR2 SNEGSKA (reference sequence). The CDR3, as DNA: TGCAGTGCTCGAGAATCAGGGATCCAAAACATTCAGTACTTC. The encoded protein is CSARESGIQNIQYF.

The CDR3 region is CASNRDSSFYNEQFF. The CDR3, as DNA: TGTGCCAGCAACCGGGACTCCTCTTTCTACAATGAGCAGTTCTTC. The rearrangement links TRBV28 to TRBJ2-1, with D perhaps matching TRBD2 (6 bases). Germline V gene lookup returns CDR1 MDHEN and CDR2 SYDVKM. The CDR3 is made up of 15 amino acids. V gave up 7 bases and J gave up 3 bases, with 16 bases separating them.

This clonotype was picked up a small number of times. This rearrangement joins TRBV29-1 to TRBJ2-5; 7 bases agree with TRBD2. The J call may be mistaken, given a closer DNA end match to TRBJ2-7. Germline V CDR1 and CDR2: SQVTM, ANQGSEA. CDR3 length equals 15 residues. This chain's CDR3 is CSVEASGVLSYEQYF. CDR3 nucleotides: TGCAGCGTTGAAGCCAGCGGGGTCCTTTCCTACGAGCAGTACTTC.

The rearrangement links TRBV7-2 to TRBJ2-7, with 10 nucleotides matching TRBD2. CDR1 and CDR2 from the germline V gene are SGHTA and FQGNSA. The V and J ends lost 4 bases and 2 bases, in that order; junction bases with no gene match: 5. The CDR3 totals 15 residues. DNA for the CDR3: TGTGCCAGCAGCTCATTCGGACTAGCGGCCTACGAGCAGTACTTC. Translation: CASSSFGLAAYEQYF.

In this sample, this clonotype turned up a few times. The chain links TRBV10-3 to TRBJ2-5; D is tentatively TRBD1 or TRBD2 (5 bases each). The end of the DNA is better explained by TRBJ2-7, so the J call may be wrong. CDR3 length: 17 residues. CDR1 and CDR2 from the germline V gene are ENHRY and SYGVKD. CDR3 DNA: TGTGCCATCAAACGGGGCAGTAACACGCCGCTGGATTACGAGCAGTACTTC. It is translated as CAIKRGSNTPLDYEQYF.

The genes are TRBV7-2 and TRBJ2-1; unclear D gene. Deletions cut 5 bases from V and 6 bases from J, with 17 bases between. Germline V lookup: CDR1 SGHTA, CDR2 FQGNSA. The CDR3 is 15 amino acids. The CDR3 region has the DNA TGTGCCAGCAGCGCTTTCCTTCGGAATGGCAATGAGCAGTTCTTC. Protein product: CASSAFLRNGNEQFF.

This rearrangement joins TRBV7-3 to TRBJ2-5; 9 nucleotides align to TRBD1. The V and J ends lost 3 bases and 5 bases, in that order; junction bases with no gene match: 7. The V gene's germline CDR1 is SGHTA and CDR2 FQGTGA. This CDR3 is 15 amino acids long. The CDR3 here is CASSLTGGSGETQYF. The CDR3 nucleotides are TGTGCCAGCAGCTTGACAGGGGGGTCCGGGGAGACCCAGTACTTC.

This clonotype was found a few times. V and J are TRBV7-8 and TRBJ1-2, with D perhaps matching TRBD1 (5 bases). V shed 3 bases and J shed 1 base, with 15 bases lying between them. This CDR3 is 16 amino acids long. Germline assignment: CDR1 SGHVS and CDR2 FQNEAQ. The CDR3 DNA sequence: TGTGCCAGCAGCTTGGTGGGGGGTCTATTTAACTATGGCTACACCTTC. This encodes CASSLVGGLFNYGYTF.

The chain recombines TRBV5-1 with TRBJ2-5; the match to TRBD1 covers 9 bases. After removal of 4 bases from V and 2 bases from J, the junction contained 15 bases not matched to a gene. Germline-derived CDR1 and CDR2 are SGHRS and YFSETQ. CDR3 length equals 18 residues. CDR3 protein: CASSLPGQGSGGQETQYF. CDR3 in DNA: TGCGCCAGCAGCCTACCGGGACAGGGTTCGGGTGGGCAAGAGACCCAGTACTTC.

The V and J genes are TRBV28 and TRBJ1-2; a weak D match, TRBD1 (5 bases). The CDR3 runs 14 residues. Germline CDR1 is MDHEN and CDR2 is SYDVKM. V shed 7 bases and J shed 2 bases, with 14 bases lying between them. This CDR3 reads CASIPGDGNYGYTF. As DNA, the CDR3 is TGTGCCAGCATTCCCGGGGACGGCAACTATGGCTACACCTTC.

The genes are TRBV5-1 and TRBJ2-7, with a weak D call TRBD2 (5 bases). V was clipped by 1 base and J by 5 bases, with 16 bases between them. The CDR3 contains 15 residues. CDR1 SGHRS and CDR2 YFSETQ come from the germline V gene. For the CDR3, the DNA is TGCGCCAGCAGCTTGTTAAGGCCTAGCTGGGACGAGCAGTACTTC. Amino acid sequence: CASSLLRPSWDEQYF.

The genes are TRBV27 and TRBJ1-6, with TRBD1 as a possible D gene (5 bases). There are 14 residues in the CDR3. Between the trimmed V and J ends, which lost 4 bases and 10 bases, there was a span of 14 bases. Per germline, CDR1 MNHEY and CDR2 SMNVEV (reference sequence). CDR3 coding DNA: TGTGCCAGCAGTTCCGGGACGAGTATCTCACCCCTCCACTTT. It codes for CASSSGTSISPLHF.

The V and J genes are TRBV6-2 or TRBV6-3 and TRBJ2-5; 7 positions agree with TRBD1. There are 15 residues in the CDR3. From germline, CDR1 is MNHEY and CDR2 SVGEGT. V lost 4 bases and J lost 5; bases outside the gene matches: 10. CDR3 residues: CASSFLTGSLETQYF. In nucleotides, the CDR3 is TGTGCCAGCAGTTTCTTGACAGGGAGCCTGGAGACCCAGTACTTC.

This CDR3 is CASSLVGGAGEYNEQFF. The DNA for the CDR3 is TGTGCCAGCAGCTTGGTGGGGGGAGCGGGGGAATACAATGAGCAGTTCTTC. The V and J genes are TRBV7-3 and TRBJ2-1, with 8 bases identical to TRBD2. The V gene end was trimmed by 3 bases and the J gene end by 4 bases; junction bases not matched to a gene: 11. The CDR3 has 17 residues. CDR1 and CDR2 from the germline V gene are SGHTA and FQGTGA.

This clonotype was detected a few times. The chain joins TRBV12-3 or TRBV12-4 to TRBJ2-5; the match to TRBD1 covers 10 bases. The assigned J gene may be wrong: the sequence end matches TRBJ2-1 better. The CDR3 is made up of 15 amino acids. The DNA of the CDR3 is TGTGCCAGCAGCGGGGACAGGGGTTTTTTGAATGAGCAGTTCTTC. This translates into CASSGDRGFLNEQFF.

A word on this clonotype: Since the CDR3 does not end with the conserved phenylalanine or tryptophan, this likely comes from a read error. The chain joins TRBV2 to TRBJ2-5, with D unresolved. Trimming removed 2 bases at V and 7 bases at J, with 11 bases between. CDR1 is SNHLY, CDR2 FYNNEI, per germline. CDR3 length: 13 amino acids. CDR3 in DNA: TGTGCCAGCAGTGAAACTCCCGGCCCGACCCAGTACTCC. This encodes CASSETPGPTQYS.

The chain couples TRBV7-9 to TRBJ2-7; TRBD1 agrees at 8 bases. From germline, CDR1 is SEHNR and CDR2 FQNEAQ (reference sequence). This CDR3 is built from 14 residues. With V trimmed by 4 bases and J by 4 bases, 6 bases remained unmatched. CDR3 sequence: CASSSDRVYYEQYF. For the CDR3, the DNA is TGTGCCAGCAGCTCGGACAGGGTTTATTACGAGCAGTACTTC.

The chain recombines TRBV4-3 with TRBJ2-1, with TRBD1 identical over 7 bases. CDR1 LGHNA and CDR2 YSLEER come from the germline V gene. The length of the CDR3 is 14 residues. Trimming at V came to 4 bases and at J to 6 bases, leaving 6 bases not matched to a gene. CDR3 amino acids: CASSPDRAGNEQFF. The DNA of the CDR3 is TGCGCCAGCAGCCCAGACAGGGCAGGCAATGAGCAGTTCTTC.

V is TRBV10-3 and J is TRBJ2-7; 9 positions agree with TRBD2. The CDR3 loop spans 17 amino acids. Losses at the gene ends were 4 bases for V and 0 bases for J; bases not matched to a gene: 10. Germline V CDR1 and CDR2: ENHRY, SYGVKD. The CDR3 sequence: CAISGPESGRSSYEQYF. CDR3 DNA sequence: TGTGCCATCAGTGGACCGGAGAGCGGGAGGAGCTCCTACGAGCAGTACTTC.